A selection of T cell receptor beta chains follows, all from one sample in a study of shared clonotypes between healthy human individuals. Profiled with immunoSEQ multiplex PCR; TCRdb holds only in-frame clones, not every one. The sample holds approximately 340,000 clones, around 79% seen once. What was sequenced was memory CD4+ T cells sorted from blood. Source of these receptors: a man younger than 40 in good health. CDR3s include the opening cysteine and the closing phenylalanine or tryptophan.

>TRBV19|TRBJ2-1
CASSIAGSIYNEQFF
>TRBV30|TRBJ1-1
CAWSQALSTEAFF
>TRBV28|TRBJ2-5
CASSYPRGRQETQYF
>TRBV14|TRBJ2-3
CASSQVQITDTQYF
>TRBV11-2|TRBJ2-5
CASSLASDPWETQYF
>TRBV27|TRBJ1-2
CASSFAGGGGYTF
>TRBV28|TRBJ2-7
CASGVPYEQYF
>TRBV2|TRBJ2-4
CASSPDSLAKNIQYF
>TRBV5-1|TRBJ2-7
CASSPPSSGVEQYF
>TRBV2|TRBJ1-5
CASSELGGSSQPQHF
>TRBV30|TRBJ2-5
CAWRRVETGGRRETQYF
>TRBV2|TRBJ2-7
CASSAAGTGRHEQYF
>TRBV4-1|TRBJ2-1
CASSQEPAGGLNEQFF
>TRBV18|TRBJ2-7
CASSPSGTPTYEQYF
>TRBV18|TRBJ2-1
CASSPPGQGIYNEQFF
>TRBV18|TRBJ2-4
CASSTTGGYIQYF
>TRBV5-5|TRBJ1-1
CASSLSPRGMDTEAFF
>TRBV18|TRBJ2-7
CASSPEGSGAEQYF
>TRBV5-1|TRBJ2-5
CASSSGSSFGETQYF
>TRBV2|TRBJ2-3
CASSEAHIGRSTDTQYF
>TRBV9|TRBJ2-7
CASSAKNVSGYEQYF
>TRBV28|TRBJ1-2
CASSSSKGDSYGYTF
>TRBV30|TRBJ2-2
CASGTSGRAYGELFF
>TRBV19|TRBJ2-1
CASSISTSHHEQFF
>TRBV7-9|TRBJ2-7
CASSLSAGAKEQYF
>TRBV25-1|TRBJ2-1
CASSERQGPTLENEQFF